This TCR beta chain was profiled in a study of blood T cells in healthy people across ages. Study-wide points: Diversity figures based on one million T cells were deemed too low. Per million T cells, the diversity of TCR beta decreased roughly linearly as age advanced.

Worth noting for this clonotype: Its matching antigen is unknown.

The use of a sample-barcoded 5' primer and a J-beta primer mix characterized a second PCR of about 6 to 11 cycles. Each TCR beta cDNA got a 12-nucleotide random molecular identifier. A single record per CDR3 protein comes from TCRdb applying MiXCR to the 5' RACE reads. The table includes 800,000 or so distinct CDR3 sequences, 20% to 25% detected once. CDR1 and CDR2 (germline): SGHTA, FQGNSA. Between the trimmed V and J ends, which lost 10 bases and 3 bases, there was a span of 11 bases. The CDR3 is 12 amino acids. The authors drew around 11 milliliters of peripheral blood from each donor. The same data also contributed to another study, on T cells of mothers and their children.

This sequence was found in a boy younger than 18 in good health. The gene calls are TRBV7-2 and TRBJ2-3; unclear D gene. Sequenced material: blood. CDR3 DNA sequence: TGTGCCACCGGGCCCCGGACAGATACGCAGTATTTT. The encoded protein is CATGPRTDTQYF.